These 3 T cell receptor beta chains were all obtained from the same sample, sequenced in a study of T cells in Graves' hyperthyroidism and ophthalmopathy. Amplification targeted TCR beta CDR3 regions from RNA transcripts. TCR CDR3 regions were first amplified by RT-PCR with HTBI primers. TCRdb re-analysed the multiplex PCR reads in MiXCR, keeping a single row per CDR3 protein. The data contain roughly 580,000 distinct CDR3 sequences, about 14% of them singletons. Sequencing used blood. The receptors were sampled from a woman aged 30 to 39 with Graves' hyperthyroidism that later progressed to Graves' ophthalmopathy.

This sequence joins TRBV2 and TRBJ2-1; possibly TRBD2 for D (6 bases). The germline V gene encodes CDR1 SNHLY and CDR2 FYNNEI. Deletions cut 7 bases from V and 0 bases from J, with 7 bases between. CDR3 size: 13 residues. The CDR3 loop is CASNSGSYNEQFF. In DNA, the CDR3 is TGTGCCAGCAATAGCGGCTCCTACAATGAGCAGTTCTTC.

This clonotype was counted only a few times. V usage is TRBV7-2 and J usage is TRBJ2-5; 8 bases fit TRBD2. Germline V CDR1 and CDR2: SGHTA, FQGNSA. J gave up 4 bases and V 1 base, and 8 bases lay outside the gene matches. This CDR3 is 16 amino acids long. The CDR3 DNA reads TGTGCCAGCAGCTTAGAGGTAGCGGGGACTGGAGAGACCCAGTACTTC. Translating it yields CASSLEVAGTGETQYF.

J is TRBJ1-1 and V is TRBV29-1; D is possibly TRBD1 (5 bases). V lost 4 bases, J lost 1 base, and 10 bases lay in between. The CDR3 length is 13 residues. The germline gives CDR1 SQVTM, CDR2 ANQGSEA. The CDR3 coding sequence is TGCAGCGTTGTTGTCGGGGCGAACACTGAAGCTTTCTTT. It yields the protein CSVVVGANTEAFF.